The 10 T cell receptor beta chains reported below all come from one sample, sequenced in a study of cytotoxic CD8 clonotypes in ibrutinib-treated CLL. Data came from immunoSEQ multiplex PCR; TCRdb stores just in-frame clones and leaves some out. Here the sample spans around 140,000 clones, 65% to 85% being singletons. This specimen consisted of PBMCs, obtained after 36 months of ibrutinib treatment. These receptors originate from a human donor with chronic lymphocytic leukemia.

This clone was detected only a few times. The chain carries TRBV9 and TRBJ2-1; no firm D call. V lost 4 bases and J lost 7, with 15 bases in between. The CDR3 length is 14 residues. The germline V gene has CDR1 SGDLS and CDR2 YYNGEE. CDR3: CASSTRAVRNEQFF. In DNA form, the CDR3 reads TGTGCCAGCAGCACCCGGGCCGTGAGAAATGAGCAGTTCTTC.

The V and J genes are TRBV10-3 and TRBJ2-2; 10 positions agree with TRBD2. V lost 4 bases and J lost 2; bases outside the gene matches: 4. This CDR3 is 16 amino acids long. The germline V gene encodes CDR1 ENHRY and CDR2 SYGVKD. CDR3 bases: TGTGCCATCAGTGGGTTAGCGGGGGGAAACACCGGGGAGCTGTTTTTT. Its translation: CAISGLAGGNTGELFF.

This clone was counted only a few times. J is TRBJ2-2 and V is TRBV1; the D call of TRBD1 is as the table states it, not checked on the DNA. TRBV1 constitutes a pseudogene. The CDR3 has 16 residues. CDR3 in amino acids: CTSSQGDSMNTGELFF. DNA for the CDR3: TGCACCAGCAGCCAGGGGGACAGCATGAACACCGGGGAGCTGTTTTTT.

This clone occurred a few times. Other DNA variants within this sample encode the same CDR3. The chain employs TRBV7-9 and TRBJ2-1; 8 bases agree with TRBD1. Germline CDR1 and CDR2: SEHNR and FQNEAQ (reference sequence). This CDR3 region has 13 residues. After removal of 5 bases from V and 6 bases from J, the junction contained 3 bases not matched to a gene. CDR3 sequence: CASSLTGGNEQFF. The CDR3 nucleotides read TGTGCCAGCAGCCTTACAGGGGGCAATGAGCAGTTCTTC.

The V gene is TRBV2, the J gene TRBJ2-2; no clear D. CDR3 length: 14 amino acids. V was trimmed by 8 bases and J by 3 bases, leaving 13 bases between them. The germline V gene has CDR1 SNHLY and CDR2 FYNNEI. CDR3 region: CASLFSAYTGELFF. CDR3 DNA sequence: TGTGCCAGCCTTTTTTCCGCATACACCGGGGAGCTGTTTTTT.

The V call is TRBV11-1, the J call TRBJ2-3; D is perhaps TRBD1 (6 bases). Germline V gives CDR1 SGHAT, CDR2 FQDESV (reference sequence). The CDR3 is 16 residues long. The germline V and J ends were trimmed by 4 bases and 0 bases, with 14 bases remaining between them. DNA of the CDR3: TGTGCCAGCAGCTCCGGGACACCTTATAGCACAGATACGCAGTATTTT. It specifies CASSSGTPYSTDTQYF.

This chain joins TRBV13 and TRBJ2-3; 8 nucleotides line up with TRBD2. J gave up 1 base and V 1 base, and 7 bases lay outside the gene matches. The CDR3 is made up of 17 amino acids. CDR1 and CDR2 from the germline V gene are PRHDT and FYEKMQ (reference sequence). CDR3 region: CASSLVLGREGTDTQYF. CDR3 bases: TGTGCCAGCAGCTTAGTGCTGGGGCGGGAGGGCACAGATACGCAGTATTTT.

Written as DNA, the CDR3 is TGCAGCGTGATACAGGGGGCCGGGGAGCTGTTTTTT. It codes for CSVIQGAGELFF. The chain recombines TRBV29-1 with TRBJ2-2; 8 bases are a match to TRBD1. V was pared by 6 bases and J by 6 bases, with 3 bases of the junction left unmatched. There are 12 residues in the CDR3. Looked up from germline, CDR1 is SQVTM and CDR2 is ANQGSEA.

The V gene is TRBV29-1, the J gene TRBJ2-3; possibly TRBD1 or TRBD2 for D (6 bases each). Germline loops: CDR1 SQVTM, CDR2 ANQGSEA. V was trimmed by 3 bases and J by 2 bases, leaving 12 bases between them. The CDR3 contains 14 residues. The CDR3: CSVDGGPVTDTQYF. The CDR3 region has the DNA TGCAGCGTTGATGGGGGGCCGGTCACAGATACGCAGTATTTT.

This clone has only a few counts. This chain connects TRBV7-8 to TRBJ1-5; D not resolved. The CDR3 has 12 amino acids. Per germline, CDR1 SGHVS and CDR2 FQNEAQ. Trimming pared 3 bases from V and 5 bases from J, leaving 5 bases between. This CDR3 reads CASSLYDQPQHF. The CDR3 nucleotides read TGTGCCAGCAGCTTGTATGATCAGCCCCAGCATTTT.